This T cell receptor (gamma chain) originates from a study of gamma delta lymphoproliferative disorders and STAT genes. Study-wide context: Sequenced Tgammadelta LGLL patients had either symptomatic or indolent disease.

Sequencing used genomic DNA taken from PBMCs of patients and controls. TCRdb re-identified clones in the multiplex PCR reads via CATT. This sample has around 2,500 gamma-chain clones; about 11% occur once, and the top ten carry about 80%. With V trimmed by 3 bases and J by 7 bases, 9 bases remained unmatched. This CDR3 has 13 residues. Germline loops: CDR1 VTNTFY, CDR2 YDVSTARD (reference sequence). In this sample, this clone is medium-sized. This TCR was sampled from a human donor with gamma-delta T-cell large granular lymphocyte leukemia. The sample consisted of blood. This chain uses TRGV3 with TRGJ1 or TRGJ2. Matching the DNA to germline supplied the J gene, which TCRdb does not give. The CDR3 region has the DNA TGTGCCACCTGGGACTTTAACTACTATAAGAAACTCTTT. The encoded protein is CATWDFNYYKKLF.